The 21 T cell receptor beta chains reported below all come from one sample, sequenced in a study of T cell responses to AZD1222 COVID-19 vaccine (dated by TCRdb to the early 2020s). Libraries were constructed by the immunoSEQ multiplex PCR assay. As stored in TCRdb, this immuneACCESS dataset retains in-frame rearrangements with V and J assigned. A fraction of the clones does not appear; measured against another copy, unresolved V genes explain less than half of the discrepancy, and the remainder lacks a known reason. The sample has around 160,000 clones on record, around 90% of them singletons. Jointly, the top ten make up 1.3% of the sample. Per the publication, the time point label means: about 28 days (+/-7) after the second vaccine dose. The sequencing used peripheral blood, collected 28 days after the second AZD1222 dose. The source is an adult who received the AZD1222 COVID-19 vaccine.

To note about this clone: At one end the junction does not follow the germline gene, possibly because of a read error. The V call is TRBV4-1, the J call TRBJ1-2; TRBD1 matches 8 bases. This CDR3 contains 11 residues. CDR1 and CDR2 (germline): MGHRA, YSYEKL. This chain's CDR3 is CASSLSGGYPF. As DNA, the CDR3 is TGCGCCAGCAGTCTCTCAGGGGGCTACCCCTTC.

The rearrangement uses TRBV5-1 and TRBJ1-2, with unresolved D. Germline CDR1 SGHRS, CDR2 YFSETQ. This CDR3 is 14 amino acids long. Trimming removed 2 bases at V and 3 bases at J, with 11 bases between. The CDR3 coding sequence is TGCGCCAGCAGCTTTTCAGCTAGGGACTATGGCTACACCTTC. Residues: CASSFSARDYGYTF.

CDR3 bases: TGTGCCAGCAGCTCTCCCTCCGGGGACAGGGGGATGTTGAACACTGAAGCTTTCTTT. Protein sequence: CASSSPSGDRGMLNTEAFF. The chain is built from TRBV7-8 and TRBJ1-1; TRBD1 matches at 11 bases. Germline values: CDR1 SGHVS, CDR2 FQNEAQ. The CDR3 extends over 19 amino acids. Trimming removed 4 bases from V and 0 bases from J; junction bases left unmatched: 13.

The chain couples TRBV11-2 to TRBJ1-3; D perhaps matches TRBD1 (6 bases). The germline V gene encodes CDR1 SGHAT and CDR2 FQNNGV. The CDR3 has 15 amino acids. V lost 3 bases and J lost 0, with 9 bases in between. CDR3 loop: CASSFRDISGNTIYF. The CDR3 DNA reads as TGTGCCAGCAGCTTCCGGGACATCTCTGGAAACACCATATATTTT. Combining the CDR3 with reference TRBV11-2 and TRBJ1-3 gives the whole variable domain EAGVAQSPRYKIIEKRQSVAFWCNPISGHATLYWYQQILGQGPKLLIQFQNNGVVDDSQLPKDRFSAERLKGVDSTLKIQPAKLEDSAVYLCASSFRDISGNTIYFGEGSWLTVV.

The chain is built from TRBV27 and TRBJ2-7, with D possibly being TRBD1 (6 bases). Trimming cost V 3 bases and J 0 bases, with 12 bases left between them. The CDR3 spans 15 residues. Germline V lookup: CDR1 MNHEY, CDR2 SMNVEV (reference sequence). CDR3: CASSLGAEASYEQYF. The CDR3 coding sequence is TGTGCCAGCAGTTTGGGGGCCGAGGCCTCCTACGAGCAGTACTTC.

The chain uses TRBV4-1 and TRBJ1-2; D is unclear. V gave up 0 bases and J gave up 8 bases, with 7 bases separating them. The germline CDR1 and CDR2 sequences are MGHRA and YSYEKL. The CDR3 covers 12 residues. The CDR3 spells CASSQEQRGYTF. The CDR3 DNA sequence: TGCGCCAGCAGCCAAGAACAGAGGGGCTACACCTTC.

J is TRBJ1-2 and V is TRBV30; D unclear. The CDR3 sequence is 15 residues long. Germline assignment: CDR1 GTSNPN and CDR2 SVGIG (reference sequence). V was shortened by 1 base and J by 4 bases, with 16 bases between the two germline ends. The DNA for the CDR3 is TGTGCCTGGAGTGCGGGCCCCGTCGGGGTCTATGGCTACACCTTC. Translation: CAWSAGPVGVYGYTF.

This clone was counted a single time. The chain couples TRBV7-8 to TRBJ1-4; no reliable D call. This CDR3 region has 18 residues. Deletions cut 3 bases from V and 0 bases from J, with 17 bases between. Per the germline V gene, CDR1 is SGHVS and CDR2 is FQNEAQ. CDR3 in amino acids: CASSFRHRFGATNEKLFF. In nucleotides, the CDR3 is TGTGCCAGCAGCTTTAGACATCGGTTCGGGGCAACTAATGAAAAACTGTTTTTT.

The chain recombines TRBV15 with TRBJ2-1; no firm D call. Germline CDR1 reads LNHNV; CDR2 reads YYDKDF (reference sequence). The V and J ends lost 3 bases and 10 bases respectively, with 16 bases between them. The CDR3 spans 14 residues. The CDR3 region is CATSSGPGFHEQFF. In DNA, the CDR3 is TGTGCCACCAGCAGTGGGCCAGGTTTCCACGAGCAGTTCTTC.

V and J are TRBV11-2 and TRBJ2-1; 8 nucleotides agree with TRBD2. V lost 1 base and J lost 9; bases outside the gene matches: 8. The V gene's germline CDR1 is SGHAT and CDR2 FQNNGV. This CDR3 is 15 amino acids long. DNA for the CDR3: TGTGCCAGCAGCTTAGGGTCCGGGACTAGAGGTGAGCAGTTCTTC. Protein product: CASSLGSGTRGEQFF.

V usage is TRBV18 and J usage is TRBJ1-4, with D hard to call. The CDR3 is made up of 15 amino acids. Germline CDR1 KGHSH, CDR2 LQKENI. With 0 bases removed from V and 5 bases from J, the gap between germline ends came to 10 bases. The CDR3 region is CASSPPERTNEKLFF. CDR3 sequence (DNA): TGTGCCAGCTCACCACCGGAGAGAACGAATGAAAAACTGTTTTTT.

This clone was observed a single time. The chain carries TRBV27 and TRBJ1-1, with D perhaps TRBD1 (6 bases). This CDR3 has 18 residues. Germline CDR1 and CDR2: MNHEY and SMNVEV (reference sequence). V dropped 6 bases and J dropped 4 bases, with 27 bases sitting between them. DNA for the CDR3: TGTGCCAGCAGCTGGGGCCCGACAGGCCTCCTGGTGCGCACTGAAGCTTTCTTT. It yields the protein CASSWGPTGLLVRTEAFF.

The genes are TRBV7-7 and TRBJ2-2; D possibly corresponds to TRBD1 (6 bases). This CDR3 comprises 14 residues. Germline lookup yields CDR1 SSHAT and CDR2 FNYEAQ (reference sequence). CDR3 sequence reads: CASQGSGNTGELFF. In DNA form, the CDR3 reads TGTGCTAGCCAGGGGTCCGGGAACACCGGGGAGCTGTTTTTT.

The gene calls are TRBV11-2 and TRBJ1-6; D might be TRBD1 (6 bases). CDR3 length equals 15 residues. Trimming took 4 bases from V and 9 from J, leaving 16 bases between them. CDR1 SGHAT and CDR2 FQNNGV come from the germline V gene. CDR3 sequence (DNA): TGTGCCAGCAGCTCCCGCGAGCGGGGGGCTTCACCCCTCCACTTT. Its protein product is CASSSRERGASPLHF. Complete variable domain (other parts from reference TRBV11-2 and TRBJ1-6): EAGVAQSPRYKIIEKRQSVAFWCNPISGHATLYWYQQILGQGPKLLIQFQNNGVVDDSQLPKDRFSAERLKGVDSTLKIQPAKLEDSAVYLCASSSRERGASPLHFGNGTRLTVT.

V gene TRBV20-1 combines with J gene TRBJ1-2, with 9 bases matching TRBD1. Germline values: CDR1 DFQATT, CDR2 SNEGSKA (reference sequence). The CDR3 is 14 amino acids. Unmatched junction bases numbered 6, after V lost 3 bases and J lost 4 bases. Here the CDR3 DNA reads TGCAGTGCTAGTAACAGGGGGCGAGGCTATGGCTACACCTTC. This translates into CSASNRGRGYGYTF.

The V gene is TRBV7-2, the J gene TRBJ2-1; TRBD2 might be the D (5 bases). Germline CDR1 reads SGHTA; CDR2 reads FQGNSA. The CDR3 has 15 residues. V was trimmed by 5 bases and J by 0 bases, leaving 11 bases between them. The CDR3 DNA is TGTGCCAGCAGCCCAACTAGTTACTCCTACAATGAGCAGTTCTTC. This sequence encodes CASSPTSYSYNEQFF.

In this sample, this clone turned up many times. The chain joins TRBV29-1 to TRBJ1-3; no clear D gene. There are 15 residues in the CDR3. Per germline, CDR1 SQVTM and CDR2 ANQGSEA. Trimming left V 7 bases short and J 0 bases short, with 16 bases between. The CDR3, as DNA: TGCAGCGCCGGAGGTGGAGGCGGCTCTGGAAACACCATATATTTT. Translating gives CSAGGGGGSGNTIYF. The variable domain in full, with the rest retrieved from reference TRBV29-1 and TRBJ1-3, is SAVISQKPSRDICQRGTSLTIQCQVDSQVTMMFWYRQQPGQSLTLIATANQGSEATYESGFVIDKFPISRPNLTFSTLTVSNMSPEDSSIYLCSAGGGGGSGNTIYFGEGSWLTVV.

The chain is built from TRBV20-1 and TRBJ1-5, with D perhaps TRBD1 (5 bases). Trimming pared 3 bases from V and 4 bases from J, leaving 10 bases between. Germline CDR1 reads DFQATT; CDR2 reads SNEGSKA (reference sequence). The length of the CDR3 is 13 residues. The CDR3 coding sequence is TGCAGTGCTAGTGGGGGGGTAAATCAGCCCCAGCATTTT. Amino acids: CSASGGVNQPQHF.

This clone was counted once. J is TRBJ2-1 and V is TRBV10-3; 7 bases are shared with TRBD2. Per germline, CDR1 ENHRY and CDR2 SYGVKD. Germline trimming cut 6 bases from V and 3 bases from J; bases unmatched to any gene: 2. CDR3 length equals 13 residues. For the CDR3, the DNA is TGTGCCATCAGGGCTAGCGGCTACAATGAGCAGTTCTTC. Translation gives CAIRASGYNEQFF.

This clone was seen a handful of times. CDR3 bases: TGTGCCAGCAGTCCGGACGGAAACTATGGCTACACCTTC. Protein sequence: CASSPDGNYGYTF. The chain joins TRBV12-3 or TRBV12-4 to TRBJ1-2, with D uncertain. The CDR3 covers 13 residues. V was trimmed by 5 bases and J by 2 bases, leaving 9 bases between them.

The chain has TRBV7-9 and TRBJ1-1, with D tentatively TRBD1 (5 bases). This CDR3 contains 16 residues. From germline, CDR1 is SEHNR and CDR2 FQNEAQ (reference sequence). Trimming left V 7 bases short and J 1 base short, with 19 bases between. CDR3 coding DNA: TGTGCCAGCACCTACCGGGGCCCAGGAGCGAACACTGAAGCTTTCTTT. This translates into CASTYRGPGANTEAFF.